This record looks at one T cell receptor (beta chain) sequence and its context. Its target is unknown. These data come from a study of T cell repertoires in cytomegalovirus infection. Germline CDR1 and CDR2: SGHVS and FQNEAQ. The V end lost 6 bases, the J end lost 2 bases, and 17 bases lay between the germline ends. The CDR3 is made up of 16 amino acids. General study points: CMV carriers with the relevant HLA were identified by cumulative public TCR beta family frequency. HLA-C-restricted TCR beta clonotypes specific for CMV led the ex vivo response.

TCRdb ran MiXCR on the reads and lists one entry per CDR3 protein. The sample lists some 680,000 distinct CDR3 sequences, 35% occurring once. This receptor was identified in a human donor in good health (CMV status not recorded). Some clones in this sample may be carry-over from other donors' samples. The J gene is TRBJ2-1, the V gene TRBV7-8, with D perhaps matching TRBD1 or TRBD2 (5 bases each). Sequencing was carried out using PBMCs. CDR3 loop: CASSRGRLGAYNEQFF. For the CDR3, the DNA is TGTGCCAGCAGTCGGGGCCGGCTAGGCGCCTACAATGAGCAGTTCTTC.